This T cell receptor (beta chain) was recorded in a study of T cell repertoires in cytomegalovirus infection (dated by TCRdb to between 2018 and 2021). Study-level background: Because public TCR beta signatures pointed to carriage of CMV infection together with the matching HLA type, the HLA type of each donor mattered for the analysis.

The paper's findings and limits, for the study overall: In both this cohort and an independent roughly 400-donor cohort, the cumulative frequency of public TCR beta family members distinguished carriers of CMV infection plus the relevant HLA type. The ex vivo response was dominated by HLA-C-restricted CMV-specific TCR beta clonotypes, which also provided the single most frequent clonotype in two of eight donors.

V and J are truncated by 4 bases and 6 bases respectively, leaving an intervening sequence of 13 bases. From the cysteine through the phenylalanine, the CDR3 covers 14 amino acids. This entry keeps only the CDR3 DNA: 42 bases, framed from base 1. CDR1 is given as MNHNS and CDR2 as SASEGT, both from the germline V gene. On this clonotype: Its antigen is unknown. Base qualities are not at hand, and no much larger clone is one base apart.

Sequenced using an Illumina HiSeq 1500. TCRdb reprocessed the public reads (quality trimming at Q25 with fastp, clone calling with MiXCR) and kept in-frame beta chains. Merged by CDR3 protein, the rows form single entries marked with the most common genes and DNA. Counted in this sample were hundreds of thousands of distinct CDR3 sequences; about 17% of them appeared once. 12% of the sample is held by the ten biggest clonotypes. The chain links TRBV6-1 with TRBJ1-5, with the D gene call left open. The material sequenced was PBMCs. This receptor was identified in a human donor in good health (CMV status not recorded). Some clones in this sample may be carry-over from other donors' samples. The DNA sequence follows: TGTGCCAGCAGTGCCGCCAGGTACGGTCAGCCCCAGCATTTT. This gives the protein CASSAARYGQPQHF.